This T cell receptor beta chain was captured in a study of cytomegalovirus exposure and HLA in healthy donors. The wider study: A preliminary data release comprised 91 million or so unique TCRs obtained from HLA-typed donors.

With 60 Vbeta and 13 Jbeta primers, the PCR was carried out. TCRdb's table, derived via immunoSEQ multiplex PCR, lists solely in-frame clones and lacks some. The table has roughly 100,000 clones, roughly 9.4% seen once; the top ten hold approximately 5.1%. CDR3 length: 14 residues. V lost 5 bases to trimming and J lost 5 bases, with 13 bases between them. Germline values: CDR1 SGHTA, CDR2 FQGTGA. This chain links TRBV7-3 with TRBJ2-1; D possibly corresponds to TRBD2 (5 bases). This clonotype originated in a man aged 50-60 years in good health and CMV-seropositive. The sample was PBMCs. In DNA form, the CDR3 reads TGTGCCAGCAGCAGGGAGCCGGGTCACAATGAGCAGTTCTTC. Translated, it gives CASSREPGHNEQFF. Together with reference TRBV7-3 and TRBJ2-1, the CDR3 gives the full variable domain: GAGVSQTPSNKVTEKGKYVELRCDPISGHTALYWYRQSLGQGPEFLIYFQGTGAADDSGLPNDRFFAVRPEGSVSTLKIQRTERGDSAVYLCASSREPGHNEQFFGPGTRLTVL.